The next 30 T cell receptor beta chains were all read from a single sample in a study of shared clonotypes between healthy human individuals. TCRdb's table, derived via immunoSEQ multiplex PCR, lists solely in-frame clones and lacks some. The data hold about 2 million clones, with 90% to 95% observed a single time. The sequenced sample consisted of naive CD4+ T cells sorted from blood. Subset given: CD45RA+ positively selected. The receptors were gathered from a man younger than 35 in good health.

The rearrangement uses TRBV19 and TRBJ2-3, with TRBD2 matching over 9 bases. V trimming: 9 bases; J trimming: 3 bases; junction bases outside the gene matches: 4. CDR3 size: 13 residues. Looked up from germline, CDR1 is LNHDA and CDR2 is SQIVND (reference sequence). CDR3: CASGTSQTDTQYF. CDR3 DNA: TGTGCCAGCGGGACTAGCCAGACAGATACGCAGTATTTT.

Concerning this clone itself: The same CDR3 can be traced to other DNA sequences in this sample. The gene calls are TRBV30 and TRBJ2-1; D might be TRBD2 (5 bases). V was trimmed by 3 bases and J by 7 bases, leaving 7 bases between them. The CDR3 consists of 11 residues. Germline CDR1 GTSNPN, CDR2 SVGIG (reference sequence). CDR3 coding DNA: TGTGCCTGGAGACTAGTGAATGAGCAGTTCTTC. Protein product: CAWRLVNEQFF. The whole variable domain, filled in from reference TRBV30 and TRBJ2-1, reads SQTIHQWPATLVQPVGSPLSLECTVEGTSNPNLYWYRQAAGRGLQLLFYSVGIGQISSEVPQNLSASRPQDRQFILSSKKLLLSDSGFYLCAWRLVNEQFFGPGTRLTVL.

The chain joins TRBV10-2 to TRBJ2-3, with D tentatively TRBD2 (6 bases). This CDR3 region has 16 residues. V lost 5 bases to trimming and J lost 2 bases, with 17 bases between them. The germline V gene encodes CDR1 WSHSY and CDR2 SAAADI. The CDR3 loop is CASSIGTYLATDTQYF. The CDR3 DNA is TGCGCCAGCAGTATCGGGACTTACCTGGCCACAGATACGCAGTATTTT.

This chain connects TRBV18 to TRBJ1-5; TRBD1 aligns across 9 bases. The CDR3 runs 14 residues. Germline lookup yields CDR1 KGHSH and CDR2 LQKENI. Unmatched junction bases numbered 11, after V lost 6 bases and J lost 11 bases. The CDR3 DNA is TGTGCCAGCTCGCTGGGACAGGGTCCCTCGGCCCAGCATTTT. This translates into CASSLGQGPSAQHF.

DNA for the CDR3: TGCGCCAGCAGCCAAGATTGGTCCGCCCTCTCCTACGAGCAGTACTTC. Protein product: CASSQDWSALSYEQYF. J is TRBJ2-7 and V is TRBV4-1; D not certain. This CDR3 has 16 residues. Trimming pared 0 bases from V and 0 bases from J, leaving 12 bases between. Germline CDR1 is MGHRA and CDR2 is YSYEKL.

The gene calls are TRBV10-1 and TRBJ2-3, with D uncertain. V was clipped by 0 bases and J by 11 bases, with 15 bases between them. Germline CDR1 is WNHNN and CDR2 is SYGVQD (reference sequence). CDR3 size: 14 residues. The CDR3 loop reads CASSESSGPKGQYF. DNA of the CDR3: TGCGCCAGCAGTGAGTCGTCTGGGCCAAAGGGGCAGTATTTT.

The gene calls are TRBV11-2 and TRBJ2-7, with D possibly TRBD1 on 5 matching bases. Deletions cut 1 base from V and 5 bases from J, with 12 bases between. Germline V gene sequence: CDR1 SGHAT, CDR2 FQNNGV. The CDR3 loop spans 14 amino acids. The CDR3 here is CASSLVGRVDEQYF. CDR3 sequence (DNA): TGTGCCAGCAGCTTAGTTGGCAGGGTGGACGAGCAGTACTTC.

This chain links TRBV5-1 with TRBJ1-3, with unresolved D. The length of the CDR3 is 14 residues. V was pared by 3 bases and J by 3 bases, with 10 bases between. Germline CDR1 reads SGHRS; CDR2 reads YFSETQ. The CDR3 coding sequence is TGCGCCAGCAGCTCCTCAGTGAGTGGAAACACCATATATTTT. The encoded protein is CASSSSVSGNTIYF.

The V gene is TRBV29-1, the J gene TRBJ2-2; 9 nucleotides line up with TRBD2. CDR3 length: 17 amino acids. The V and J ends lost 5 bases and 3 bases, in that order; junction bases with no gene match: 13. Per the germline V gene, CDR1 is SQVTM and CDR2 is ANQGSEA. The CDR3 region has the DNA TGCAGCGTTTTTGGTAGCGGGAGTACTGAACACACCGGGGAGCTGTTTTTT. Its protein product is CSVFGSGSTEHTGELFF.

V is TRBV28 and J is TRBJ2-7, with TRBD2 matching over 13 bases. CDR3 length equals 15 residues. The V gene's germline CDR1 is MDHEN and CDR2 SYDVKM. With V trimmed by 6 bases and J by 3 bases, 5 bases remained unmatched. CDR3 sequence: CASRGGLAGIYEQYF. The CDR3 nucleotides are TGTGCCAGCAGGGGGGGACTAGCGGGGATCTACGAGCAGTACTTC. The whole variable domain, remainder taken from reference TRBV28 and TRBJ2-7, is DVKVTQSSRYLVKRTGEKVFLECVQDMDHENMFWYRQDPGLGLRLIYFSYDVKMKEKGDIPEGYSVSREKKERFSLILESASTNQTSMYLCASRGGLAGIYEQYFGPGTRLTVT.

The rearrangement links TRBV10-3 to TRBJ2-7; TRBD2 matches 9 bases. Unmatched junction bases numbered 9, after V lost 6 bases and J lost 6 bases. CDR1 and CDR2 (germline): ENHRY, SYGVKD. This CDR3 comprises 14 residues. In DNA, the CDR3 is TGTGCCATCAGAATAGCGGGAGTTCAAGGCGAGCAGTACTTC. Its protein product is CAIRIAGVQGEQYF.

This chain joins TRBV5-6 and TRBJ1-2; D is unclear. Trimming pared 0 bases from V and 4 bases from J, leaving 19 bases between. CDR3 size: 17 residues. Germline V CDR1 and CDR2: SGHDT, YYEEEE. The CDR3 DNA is TGTGCCAGCAGCTTGGGGGCGGCAGCGAACCTTGTCTATGGCTACACCTTC. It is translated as CASSLGAAANLVYGYTF.

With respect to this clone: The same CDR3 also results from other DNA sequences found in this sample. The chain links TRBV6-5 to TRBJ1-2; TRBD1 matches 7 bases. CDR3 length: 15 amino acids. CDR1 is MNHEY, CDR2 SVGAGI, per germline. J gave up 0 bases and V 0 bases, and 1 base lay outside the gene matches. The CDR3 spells CASSYSGTANYGYTF. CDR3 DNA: TGTGCCAGCAGTTACTCCGGGACAGCTAACTATGGCTACACCTTC.

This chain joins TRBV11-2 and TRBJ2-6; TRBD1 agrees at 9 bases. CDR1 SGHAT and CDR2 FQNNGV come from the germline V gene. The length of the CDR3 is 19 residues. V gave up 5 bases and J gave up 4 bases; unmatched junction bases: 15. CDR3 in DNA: TGTGCCAGCAGCCAGAACAGGGGGCAACTGTTCTCCGGGGCCAACGTCCTGACTTTC. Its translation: CASSQNRGQLFSGANVLTF. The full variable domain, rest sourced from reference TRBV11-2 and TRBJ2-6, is EAGVAQSPRYKIIEKRQSVAFWCNPISGHATLYWYQQILGQGPKLLIQFQNNGVVDDSQLPKDRFSAERLKGVDSTLKIQPAKLEDSAVYLCASSQNRGQLFSGANVLTFGAGSRLTVL.

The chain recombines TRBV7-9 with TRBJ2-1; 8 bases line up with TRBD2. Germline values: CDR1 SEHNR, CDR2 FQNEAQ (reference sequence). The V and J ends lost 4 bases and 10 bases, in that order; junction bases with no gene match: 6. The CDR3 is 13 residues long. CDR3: CASSSRERGEQFF. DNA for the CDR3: TGTGCCAGCAGCTCCAGGGAGCGGGGGGAGCAGTTCTTC.

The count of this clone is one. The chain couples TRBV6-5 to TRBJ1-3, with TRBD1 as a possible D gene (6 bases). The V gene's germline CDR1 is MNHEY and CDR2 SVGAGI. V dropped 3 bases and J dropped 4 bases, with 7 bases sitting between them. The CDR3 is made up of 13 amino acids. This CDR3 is CASSYDRGNTIYF. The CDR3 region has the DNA TGTGCCAGCAGTTATGACAGGGGAAACACCATATATTTT.

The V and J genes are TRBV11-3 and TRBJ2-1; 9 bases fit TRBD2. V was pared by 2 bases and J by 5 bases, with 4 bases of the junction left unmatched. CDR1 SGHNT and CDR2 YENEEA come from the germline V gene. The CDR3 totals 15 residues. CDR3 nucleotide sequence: TGTGCCAGCAGCTTATTAGGGACTAGCAACAATGAGCAGTTCTTC. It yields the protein CASSLLGTSNNEQFF. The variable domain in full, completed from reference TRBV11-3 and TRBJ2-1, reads EAGVVQSPRYKIIEKKQPVAFWCNPISGHNTLYWYLQNLGQGPELLIRYENEEAVDDSQLPKDRFSAERLKGVDSTLKIQPAELGDSAVYLCASSLLGTSNNEQFFGPGTRLTVL.

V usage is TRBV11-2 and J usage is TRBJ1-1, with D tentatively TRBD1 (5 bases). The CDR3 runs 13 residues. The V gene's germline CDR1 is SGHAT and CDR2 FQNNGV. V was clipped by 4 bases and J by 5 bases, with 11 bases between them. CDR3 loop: CASSSGRDTEAFF. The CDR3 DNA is TGTGCCAGCAGCTCCGGCAGGGATACTGAAGCTTTCTTT.

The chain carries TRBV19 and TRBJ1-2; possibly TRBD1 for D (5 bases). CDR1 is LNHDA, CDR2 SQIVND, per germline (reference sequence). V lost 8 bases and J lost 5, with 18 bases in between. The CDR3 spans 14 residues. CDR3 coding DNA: TGTGCCAGTCAGGGAGTCTCACAGAATTATGGCTACACCTTC. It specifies CASQGVSQNYGYTF.

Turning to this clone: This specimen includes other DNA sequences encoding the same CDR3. CDR3 in amino acids: CASSLDATDTQYF. The CDR3, as DNA: TGCGCCAGCAGCTTGGACGCCACAGATACGCAGTATTTT. This chain connects TRBV5-1 to TRBJ2-3; D remains unclear. V gave up 0 bases and J gave up 2 bases, with 4 bases separating them. The germline V gene has CDR1 SGHRS and CDR2 YFSETQ. This CDR3 comprises 13 residues.

This chain's CDR3 is CSVEDPGQGLNTGELFF. The CDR3 DNA reads as TGCAGCGTTGAAGATCCGGGACAGGGGCTGAACACCGGGGAGCTGTTTTTT. The rearrangement uses TRBV29-1 and TRBJ2-2, with 10 bases fitting TRBD1. The CDR3 length is 17 residues. Germline-derived CDR1 and CDR2 are SQVTM and ANQGSEA. The V gene end was trimmed by 0 bases and the J gene end by 1 base; junction bases not matched to a gene: 5.

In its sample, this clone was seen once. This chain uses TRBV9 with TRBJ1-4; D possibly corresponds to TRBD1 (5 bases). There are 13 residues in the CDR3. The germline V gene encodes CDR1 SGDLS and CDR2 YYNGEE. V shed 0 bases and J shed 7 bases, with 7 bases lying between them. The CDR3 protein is CASSVDGGEKLFF. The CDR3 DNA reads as TGTGCCAGCAGCGTAGATGGGGGTGAAAAACTGTTTTTT.

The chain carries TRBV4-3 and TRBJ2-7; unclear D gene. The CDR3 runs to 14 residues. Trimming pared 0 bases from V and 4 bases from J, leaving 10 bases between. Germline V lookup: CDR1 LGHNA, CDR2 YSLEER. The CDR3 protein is CASSQDLEKYEQYF. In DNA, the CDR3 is TGCGCCAGCAGCCAAGATCTAGAAAAGTACGAGCAGTACTTC.

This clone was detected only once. Written as DNA, the CDR3 is TGTGCCATCGCAGGTACGGGGGCTGCCTACGAGCAGTACTTC. This translates into CAIAGTGAAYEQYF. V usage is TRBV28 and J usage is TRBJ2-7; D possibly uses TRBD1 or TRBD2 (6 bases each). This CDR3 contains 14 residues. Germline CDR1 reads MDHEN; CDR2 reads SYDVKM. V lost 10 bases to trimming and J lost 2 bases, with 18 bases between them.

The CDR3 coding sequence is TGCGCCAGCAGCCGGAGGGCACTAGCGGGAGGGCCATCATACACAGATACGCAGTATTTT. As protein: CASSRRALAGGPSYTDTQYF. V and J are TRBV4-3 and TRBJ2-3; 13 nucleotides line up with TRBD2. The CDR3 consists of 20 residues. Germline V gives CDR1 LGHNA, CDR2 YSLEER. Germline trimming cut 4 bases from V and 2 bases from J; bases unmatched to any gene: 15.

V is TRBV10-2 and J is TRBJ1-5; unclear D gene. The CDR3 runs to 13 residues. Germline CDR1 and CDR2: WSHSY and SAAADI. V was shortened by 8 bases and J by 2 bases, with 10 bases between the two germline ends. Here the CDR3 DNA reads TGCGCCAGCGGGAGGGAGCGCAATCAGCCCCAGCATTTT. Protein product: CASGRERNQPQHF.

This CDR3 reads CASSQDLSDRVYEQYF. The CDR3 DNA reads as TGTGCCAGCAGCCAAGATCTCTCAGACAGGGTCTACGAGCAGTACTTC. The chain combines TRBV4-2 with TRBJ2-7; 7 positions agree with TRBD1. From germline, CDR1 is LGHNA and CDR2 YNFKEQ. V lost 0 bases, J lost 3 bases, and 8 bases stayed unmatched. The CDR3 loop spans 16 amino acids.

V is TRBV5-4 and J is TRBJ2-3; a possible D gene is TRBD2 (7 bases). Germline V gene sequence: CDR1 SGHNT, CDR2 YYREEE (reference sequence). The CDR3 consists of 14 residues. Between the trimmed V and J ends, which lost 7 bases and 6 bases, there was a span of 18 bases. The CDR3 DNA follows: TGTGCCAGCGACGGGGGCGGGGGAATGGATACGCAGTATTTT. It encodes CASDGGGGMDTQYF.

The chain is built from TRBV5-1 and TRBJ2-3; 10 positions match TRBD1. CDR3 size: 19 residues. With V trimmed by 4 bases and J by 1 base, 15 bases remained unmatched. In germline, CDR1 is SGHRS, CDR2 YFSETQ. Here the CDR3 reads CASSRTGQGPHRRTDTQYF. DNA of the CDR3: TGCGCCAGCAGCAGGACGGGACAGGGGCCTCACCGCCGCACAGATACGCAGTATTTT.

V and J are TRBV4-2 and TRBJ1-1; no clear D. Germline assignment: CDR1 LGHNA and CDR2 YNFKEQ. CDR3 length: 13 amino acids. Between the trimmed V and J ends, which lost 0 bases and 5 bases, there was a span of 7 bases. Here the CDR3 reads CASSQELGTEAFF. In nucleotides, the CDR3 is TGTGCCAGCAGCCAAGAACTCGGGACTGAAGCTTTCTTT.